A selection of T cell receptor beta chains follows, all from one sample in a study of T cells in narcolepsy. The repertoire was sequenced with immunoSEQ multiplex PCR; TCRdb's copy has only in-frame clones and lacks some. Here the sample spans tens of thousands of clones, around 87% being singletons. Sequencing was done on a sample of CD45RA- memory CD4+ T cells from PBMCs. The receptors were sampled from a human donor with narcolepsy. The CDR3 runs from the conserved cysteine through the conserved F or W. A D gene is named only where the DNA matches it firmly. The size field is filled for only some rows; it gives once, few, many or a size class.

j_gene,len,abundance,d_gene,v_gene,CDR3aa,CDR3nt
TRBJ1-4,16,.,.,TRBV18,CASSPNPAGNNEKLFF,TGTGCCAGCTCACCAAACCCGGCAGGGAATAATGAAAAACTGTTTTTT
TRBJ1-3,15,.,.,TRBV19,CASTGSFFGGNTIYF,TGTGCCAGCACCGGGTCCTTCTTTGGCGGAAACACCATATATTTT
TRBJ2-5,11,.,.,TRBV20-1,CSGQFQETQYF,TGCAGTGGGCAGTTCCAAGAGACCCAGTACTTC
TRBJ2-1,17,.,.,TRBV7-7,CASSLVISGGRYNEQFF,TGTGCCAGCAGCTTAGTAATTTCGGGGGGCCGATACAATGAGCAGTTCTTC
TRBJ1-1,15,.,.,TRBV7-3,CASSLGGGSNTEAFF,TGTGCCAGCAGCTTAGGGGGAGGCTCGAACACTGAAGCTTTCTTT
TRBJ2-3,13,.,TRBD1,TRBV5-1,CASSWTGADTQYF,TGCGCCAGCAGCTGGACAGGGGCAGATACGCAGTATTTT
TRBJ2-7,19,.,.,TRBV21-1,CASSDWHRRDRDFSYEQYF,TGTGCCAGCAGCGACTGGCATCGCCGGGACAGGGATTTTTCCTACGAGCAGTACTTC
TRBJ1-3,12,.,.,TRBV28,CASTDSGNTIYF,TGTGCCAGCACCGACTCTGGAAACACCATATATTTT
TRBJ1-5,10,.,.,TRBV5-1,CASRDQPQHF,TGCGCCAGCAGAGATCAGCCCCAGCATTTT
TRBJ1-6,13,once,.,TRBV28,CASSLRLSSPLHF,TGTGCCAGCAGTTTACGACTGAGCTCACCCCTCCACTTT
TRBJ2-5,13,.,.,TRBV29-1,CSVVQGAQETQYF,TGCAGCGTTGTACAGGGAGCGCAAGAGACCCAGTACTTC
TRBJ1-2,13,.,TRBD1,TRBV2,CASRRQGSYGYTF,TGTGCCAGCAGGCGACAGGGTAGCTATGGCTACACCTTC
TRBJ2-3,15,.,.,TRBV5-4,CASSLEAGSTDTQYF,TGTGCCAGCAGCTTGGAAGCGGGTAGCACAGATACGCAGTATTTT
TRBJ2-7,15,.,TRBD2,TRBV4-1,CASSLIAGAVFEQYF,TGCGCCAGCAGCCTCATAGCGGGAGCCGTTTTCGAGCAGTACTTC
TRBJ1-1,17,.,.,TRBV4-3,CASSLNRVGLGDTEAFF,TGCGCCAGCAGCCTTAACAGGGTAGGGTTGGGGGACACTGAAGCTTTCTTT
TRBJ2-7,16,.,.,TRBV6-5,CASSYHRTVKDYEQYF,TGTGCCAGCAGTTACCACAGGACAGTTAAAGACTACGAGCAGTACTTC
TRBJ2-7,13,.,.,TRBV7-9,CASSPEARYEQYF,TGTGCCAGCAGCCCTGAAGCCCGATACGAGCAGTACTTC
TRBJ1-5,14,.,.,TRBV7-8,CASSLLPRESAQHF,TGTGCCAGCAGCTTACTCCCTCGCGAATCAGCCCAGCATTTT
TRBJ2-2,18,.,TRBD1,TRBV5-6,CASSLTLDRASLTGELFF,TGTGCCAGCAGCCTCACCCTAGACAGGGCCAGTTTAACCGGGGAGCTGTTTTTT
TRBJ1-2,15,.,.,TRBV7-9,CASSVDLAWAGGYTF,TGTGCCAGCAGCGTGGATTTGGCCTGGGCAGGGGGCTACACCTTC
TRBJ2-6,22,.,.,TRBV4-2,CASSQEKGGAGLLQSGANVLTF,TGTGCCAGCAGCCAAGAAAAAGGGGGGGCAGGGTTACTTCAATCTGGGGCCAACGTCCTGACTTTC
TRBJ1-5,13,few,.,TRBV7-2,CASSMRGNQPQHF,TGTGCCAGCAGCATGAGGGGCAATCAGCCCCAGCATTTT
TRBJ2-7,13,once,TRBD2,TRBV28,CASLPSGTYEQYF,TGTGCCAGCCTCCCTAGCGGGACCTACGAGCAGTACTTC
TRBJ1-3,15,.,.,TRBV21-1,CASSQRLGGGNTIYF,TGTGCCAGCAGTCAAAGATTGGGGGGCGGAAACACCATATATTTT
TRBJ1-2,14,.,.,TRBV5-1,CASSFSGGDYGYTF,TGCGCCAGCAGCTTCTCCGGGGGCGACTATGGCTACACCTTC
TRBJ1-2,15,.,.,TRBV6-5,CASSQNSLFNYGYTF,TGTGCCAGCAGTCAGAACTCCCTTTTTAACTATGGCTACACCTTC
TRBJ1-2,12,.,.,TRBV29-1,CSVGTDIYGYTF,TGCAGCGTTGGGACGGATATTTATGGCTACACCTTC
TRBJ2-7,16,.,.,TRBV6-4,CASSVLLAYKVYEQYF,TGTGCCAGCAGTGTATTATTGGCTTACAAGGTCTACGAGCAGTACTTC
TRBJ1-1,15,.,TRBD1,TRBV6-1,CASSRTGRSNTEAFF,TGTGCCAGCAGCCGGACAGGGCGATCGAACACTGAAGCTTTCTTT
TRBJ1-5,12,.,.,TRBV7-9,CASGPGNQPQHF,TGTGCCAGCGGGCCGGGCAACCAGCCCCAGCATTTT
TRBJ1-1,15,.,.,TRBV6-5,CASSRPGAVNTEAFF,TGTGCCAGCAGTCGTCCCGGGGCGGTGAACACTGAAGCTTTCTTT
TRBJ1-2,13,.,.,TRBV29-1,CSVEVGRGNGYTF,TGCAGCGTTGAAGTTGGCAGGGGTAACGGCTACACCTTC
TRBJ2-1,15,.,.,TRBV18,CASSPYEGAYNEQFF,TGTGCCAGCTCTCCTTATGAGGGAGCCTACAATGAGCAGTTCTTC
TRBJ1-5,14,.,TRBD1,TRBV28,CASSPTGAGQPQHF,TGTGCCAGCAGTCCTACAGGGGCAGGTCAGCCCCAGCATTTT
TRBJ2-3,15,once,.,TRBV7-2,CASSFTGTHTDTQYF,TGTGCCAGCAGCTTTACAGGGACCCACACAGATACGCAGTATTTT
TRBJ1-1,13,.,.,TRBV2,CASSVRFDAEAFF,TGTGCCAGCAGTGTCCGATTCGACGCTGAAGCTTTCTTT
TRBJ1-1,13,.,.,TRBV15,CATSVPGVAEAFF,TGTGCCACCAGCGTACCAGGGGTCGCTGAAGCTTTCTTT
TRBJ2-1,16,.,TRBD2,TRBV27,CASSLYLAGGPSEQFF,TGTGCCAGCAGTCTATACCTAGCGGGAGGGCCGAGTGAGCAGTTCTTC
TRBJ1-1,14,.,.,TRBV4-2,CASSTERTDSEAFF,TGTGCCAGCAGCACCGAACGAACGGATTCTGAAGCTTTCTTT
TRBJ1-1,13,.,TRBD1,TRBV7-8,CASSAGGNTEAFF,TGTGCCAGCAGCGCAGGGGGGAACACTGAAGCTTTCTTT
TRBJ2-7,13,.,TRBD2,TRBV27,CASSFREAYEQYF,TGTGCCAGCAGTTTCCGGGAGGCCTACGAGCAGTACTTC
TRBJ1-1,15,few,.,TRBV18,CASSPQKWEYTEAFF,TGTGCCAGCTCACCACAGAAGTGGGAGTACACTGAAGCTTTCTTT
TRBJ1-2,13,once,TRBD1,TRBV28,CASRPGGSDGYTF,TGTGCCAGCAGACCAGGGGGCAGTGATGGCTACACCTTC
TRBJ2-1,14,.,.,TRBV21-1,CATRGLSSYNEQFF,TGTGCCACAAGAGGGTTGAGCTCCTACAATGAGCAGTTCTTC
TRBJ2-1,16,.,TRBD1,TRBV28,CASSPSGTGGRNEQFF,TGTGCCAGCTCCCCTTCCGGGACAGGGGGGAGAAATGAGCAGTTCTTC
TRBJ2-5,13,.,.,TRBV7-7,CASSLLIRETQYF,TGTGCTAGCAGCTTACTGATCCGGGAGACCCAGTACTTC